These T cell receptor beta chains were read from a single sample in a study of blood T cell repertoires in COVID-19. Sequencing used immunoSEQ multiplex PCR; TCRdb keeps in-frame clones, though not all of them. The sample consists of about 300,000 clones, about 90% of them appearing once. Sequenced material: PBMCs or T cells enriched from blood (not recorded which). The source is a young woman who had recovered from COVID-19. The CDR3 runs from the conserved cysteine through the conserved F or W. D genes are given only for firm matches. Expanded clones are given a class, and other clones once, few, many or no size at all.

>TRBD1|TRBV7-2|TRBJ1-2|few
CASSLGGTGPHLWVTF
TGTGCCAGCAGCTTAGGGGGGACAGGACCCCATTTATGGGTCACCTTC
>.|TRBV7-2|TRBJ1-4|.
CASSLVFGGGGEKLFF
TGTGCCAGCAGCTTAGTATTCGGGGGCGGGGGTGAAAAACTGTTTTTT
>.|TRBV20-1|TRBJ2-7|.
CSASFGGRSEQYF
TGCAGTGCTAGTTTCGGGGGGCGGAGCGAGCAGTACTTC
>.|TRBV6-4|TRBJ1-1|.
CASRVNMNTEAFF
TGTGCCAGCAGGGTTAACATGAACACTGAAGCTTTCTTT
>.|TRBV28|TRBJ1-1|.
CASSGDRINTEAFF
TGTGCCAGCAGTGGAGACAGGATTAACACTGAAGCTTTCTTT
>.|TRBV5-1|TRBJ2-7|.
CASSLNRQSTREQYF
TGCGCCAGCAGCTTAAACCGGCAATCAACGCGGGAGCAGTACTTC
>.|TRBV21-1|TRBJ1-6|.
CASSRPGDRRYSPLHF
TGTGCCAGCAGCCGCCCTGGGGACAGGCGATATTCACCCCTCCACTTT
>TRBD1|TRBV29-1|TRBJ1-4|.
CSDNRGGEKLFF
TGCAGCGACAACAGGGGAGGCGAAAAACTGTTTTTT
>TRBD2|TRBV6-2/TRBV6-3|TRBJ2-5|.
CASSDGLAVETQYF
TGTGCCAGCAGTGACGGACTAGCGGTAGAGACCCAGTACTTC
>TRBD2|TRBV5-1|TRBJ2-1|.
CASSLGLSGGVYNEQFF
TGCGCCAGCAGCTTGGGTCTTAGCGGGGGGGTCTACAATGAGCAGTTCTTC
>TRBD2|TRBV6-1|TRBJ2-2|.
CASSGRGAQGTGELFF
TGTGCCAGCAGTGGGCGGGGGGCCCAGGGGACCGGGGAGCTGTTTTTT
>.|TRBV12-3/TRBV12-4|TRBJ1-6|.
CASTPRTNSPLHF
TGTGCCAGCACCCCCCGGACAAATTCACCCCTCCACTTT
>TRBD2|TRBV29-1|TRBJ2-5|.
CSVSFGWGGYQETQYF
TGCAGCGTTTCTTTCGGGTGGGGGGGGTACCAAGAGACCCAGTACTTC
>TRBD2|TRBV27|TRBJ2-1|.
CASSDRTSGFLGGQFF
TGTGCCAGCAGTGACAGGACTAGCGGGTTTTTGGGCGGGCAGTTCTTC
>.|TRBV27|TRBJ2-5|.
CASTTTERGIQETQYF
TGTGCCAGCACCACAACGGAGAGGGGGATCCAAGAGACCCAGTACTTC
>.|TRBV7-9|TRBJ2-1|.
CASSSAGNYNEQFF
TGTGCCAGCAGCTCCGCGGGGAATTACAATGAGCAGTTCTTC
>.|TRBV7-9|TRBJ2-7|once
CASSFRTELPYEQYF
TGTGCCAGCAGCTTTCGGACAGAGTTACCCTACGAGCAGTACTTC
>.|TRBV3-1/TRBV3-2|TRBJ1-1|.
CASTAGRLRNTEAFF
TGTGCCAGCACTGCCGGGAGATTAAGAAACACTGAAGCTTTCTTT
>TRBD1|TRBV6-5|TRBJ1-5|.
CASSQDRGSNQPQHF
TGTGCCAGCAGTCAGGACAGGGGGAGCAATCAGCCCCAGCATTTT
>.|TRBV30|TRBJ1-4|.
CAWSAITRGATNEKLFF
TGTGCCTGGAGTGCTATTACCCGCGGGGCAACTAATGAAAAACTGTTTTTT
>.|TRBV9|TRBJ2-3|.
CASSIQGSTDTQYF
TGTGCCAGCAGCATACAGGGATCCACAGATACGCAGTATTTT
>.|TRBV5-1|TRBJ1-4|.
CASSLGGRVNEKLFF
TGCGCCAGCAGCTTGGGCGGCAGAGTTAATGAAAAACTGTTTTTT
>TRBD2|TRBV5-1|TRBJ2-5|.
CASSPSGAGGRETQYF
TGCGCCAGCAGCCCCTCGGGGGCGGGGGGGCGTGAGACCCAGTACTTC
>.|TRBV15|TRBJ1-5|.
CATSRPTQGNQPQHF
TGTGCCACCAGCAGACCCACCCAGGGCAATCAGCCCCAGCATTTT
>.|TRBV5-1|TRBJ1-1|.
CASSGGGNRVSDEAFF
TGCGCCAGCAGCGGAGGAGGCAACAGGGTGTCGGATGAAGCTTTCTTT
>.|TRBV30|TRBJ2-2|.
CAWNVGGPGELFF
TGTGCCTGGAATGTTGGCGGTCCCGGGGAGCTGTTTTTT
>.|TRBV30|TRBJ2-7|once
CAWSRETSDSYEQYF
TGTGCCTGGAGTCGAGAGACTAGTGATTCTTACGAGCAGTACTTC
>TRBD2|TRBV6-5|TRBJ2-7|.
CASSYGSGGPYEQYF
TGTGCCAGCAGTTACGGTAGCGGGGGGCCCTACGAGCAGTACTTC
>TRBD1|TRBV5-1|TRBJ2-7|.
CASSLAGTGSNEQYF
TGCGCCAGCAGCTTGGCCGGGACAGGGTCCAACGAGCAGTACTTC
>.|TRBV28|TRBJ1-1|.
CATNSFAGRNSNTEAFF
TGTGCCACCAACAGCTTCGCGGGGCGGAACTCGAACACTGAAGCTTTCTTT
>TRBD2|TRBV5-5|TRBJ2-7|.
CASSPGGQSSYEQYF
TGTGCCAGCAGCCCGGGGGGTCAGAGCTCCTACGAGCAGTACTTC
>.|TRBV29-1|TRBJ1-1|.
CSVSGQYMNTEAFF
TGCAGCGTTTCAGGGCAATACATGAACACTGAAGCTTTCTTT
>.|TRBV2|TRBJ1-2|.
CASRKREGDYGYTF
TGTGCCAGCAGGAAAAGGGAAGGGGACTATGGCTACACCTTC
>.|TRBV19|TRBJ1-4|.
CASSSWQGGEKLFF
TGTGCCAGTAGTAGTTGGCAGGGAGGAGAAAAACTGTTTTTT
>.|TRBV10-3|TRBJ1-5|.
CAISENFGGDQPQHF
TGTGCCATCAGTGAGAACTTCGGGGGTGATCAGCCCCAGCATTTT
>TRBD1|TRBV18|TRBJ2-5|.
CASSPPQGARETQYF
TGTGCCAGCTCACCACCCCAGGGGGCGAGAGAGACCCAGTACTTC
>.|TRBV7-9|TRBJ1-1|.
CASSSKGGTEAFF
TGTGCCAGCAGCTCCAAAGGGGGCACTGAAGCTTTCTTT
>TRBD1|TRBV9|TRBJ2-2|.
CASSPGDRTDTGELFF
TGTGCCAGCAGCCCCGGGGACAGAACGGACACCGGGGAGCTGTTTTTT
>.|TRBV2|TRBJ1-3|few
CASKKEGGGNTIYF
TGTGCCAGCAAAAAGGAAGGAGGCGGAAACACCATATATTTT
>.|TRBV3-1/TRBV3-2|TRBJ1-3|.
CASSQDPAGGDTIYF
TGTGCCAGCAGCCAAGACCCAGCGGGGGGAGACACCATATATTTT
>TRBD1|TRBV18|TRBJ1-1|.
CASSRDSLNTEAFF
TGTGCCAGCTCAAGGGACAGCCTGAACACTGAAGCTTTCTTT
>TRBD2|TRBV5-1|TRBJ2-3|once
CASSWGDSGGSTDTQYF
TGCGCCAGCAGCTGGGGCGATAGCGGGGGGTCTACAGATACGCAGTATTTT
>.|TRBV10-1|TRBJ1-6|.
CATAGASYNSPLHF
TGCGCCACCGCAGGGGCCTCCTATAATTCACCCCTCCACTTT
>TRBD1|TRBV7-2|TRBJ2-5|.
CASSSRTGQETQYF
TGTGCCAGCAGCTCGCGGACAGGACAAGAGACCCAGTACTTC